One and the same sample provided the 13 T cell receptor beta chains below, sequenced in a study of blood T cell repertoires in COVID-19 (TCRdb year 2020). The method behind the library was the immunoSEQ multiplex PCR assay. TCRdb limited this immuneACCESS table to in-frame rearrangements with V and J called. A share of clones is missing; checked studies link under half to unresolved V genes, and the rest is unexplained. The sample contains 300,000 to 450,000 clones, roughly 86% of them found a single time. 1% of the sample goes to the ten largest clones. The sequencing input was PBMCs or T cells enriched from blood (not recorded which). The source of these receptors is a woman aged 25 to 39 who had been exposed to COVID-19.

The gene calls are TRBV25-1 and TRBJ1-1; TRBD1 is a possible D gene (5 bases). Germline CDR1 is MGHDK and CDR2 is SYGVNS. The V end lost 10 bases, the J end lost 10 bases, and 22 bases lay between the germline ends. This CDR3 comprises 13 residues. The CDR3 nucleotides are TGTGCCACCGACTCGAAGGGGTTGGACGGAGCTTTCTTT. Encoded protein: CATDSKGLDGAFF.

This clone was recorded a few times. CDR3: CASRWTGTGERNTEAFF. The CDR3 DNA is TGCGCCAGCAGGTGGACCGGGACAGGGGAAAGGAACACTGAAGCTTTCTTT. V usage is TRBV5-1 and J usage is TRBJ1-1; 10 nucleotides align to TRBD1. The CDR3 extends over 17 amino acids. In germline, CDR1 is SGHRS, CDR2 YFSETQ. V lost 5 bases, J lost 1 base, and 11 bases stayed unmatched. The full variable domain, in which reference TRBV5-1 and TRBJ1-1 provide the parts outside the CDR3, is KAGVTQTPRYLIKTRGQQVTLSCSPISGHRSVSWYQQTPGQGLQFLFEYFSETQRNKGNFPGRFSGRQFSNSRSEMNVSTLELGDSALYLCASRWTGTGERNTEAFFGQGTRLTVV.

The V call is TRBV7-3, the J call TRBJ1-4, with TRBD1 identical over 7 bases. V lost 5 bases to trimming and J lost 3 bases; unmatched junction nucleotides: 6. Germline loops: CDR1 SGHTA, CDR2 FQGTGA. The CDR3 loop spans 15 amino acids. The CDR3 here is CASSLSGQPNEKLFF. Here the CDR3 DNA reads TGTGCCAGCAGCCTCTCGGGACAGCCTAATGAAAAACTGTTTTTT. Using reference TRBV7-3 and TRBJ1-4 for the parts outside the CDR3, the full variable domain is GAGVSQTPSNKVTEKGKYVELRCDPISGHTALYWYRQSLGQGPEFLIYFQGTGAADDSGLPNDRFFAVRPEGSVSTLKIQRTERGDSAVYLCASSLSGQPNEKLFFGSGTQLSVL.

This chain uses TRBV24-1 with TRBJ2-2, with TRBD1 matching 10 bases. Unmatched junction bases numbered 19, after V lost 6 bases and J lost 7 bases. The germline gives CDR1 KGHDR, CDR2 SFDVKD. CDR3 size: 19 residues. The DNA for the CDR3 is TGTGCCACCAGTTTACGACCGGGACAGGGGTCGTTCCGGGGCGGGGAGCTGTTTTTT. Amino acid sequence: CATSLRPGQGSFRGGELFF.

The chain uses TRBV28 and TRBJ2-4, with a tentative D call TRBD1 (6 bases). The ends were cut back, 6 bases at V and 2 bases at J, with 11 bases in the middle. The germline V gene encodes CDR1 MDHEN and CDR2 SYDVKM. The CDR3 runs to 14 residues. Here the CDR3 DNA reads TGTGCCAGCAGCCAGGGACACTCCAAAAACATTCAGTACTTC. Its translation: CASSQGHSKNIQYF.

This chain uses TRBV11-2 with TRBJ2-7; 9 nucleotides agree with TRBD1. The CDR3 totals 16 residues. With V trimmed by 5 bases and J by 3 bases, 11 bases remained unmatched. CDR1 SGHAT and CDR2 FQNNGV come from the germline V gene. The CDR3: CASSRPPGQGHYEQYF. CDR3 sequence (DNA): TGTGCCAGCAGCCGGCCCCCGGGACAGGGTCACTACGAGCAGTACTTC. Full variable domain (rest looked up from reference TRBV11-2 and TRBJ2-7): EAGVAQSPRYKIIEKRQSVAFWCNPISGHATLYWYQQILGQGPKLLIQFQNNGVVDDSQLPKDRFSAERLKGVDSTLKIQPAKLEDSAVYLCASSRPPGQGHYEQYFGPGTRLTVT.

The chain is built from TRBV5-1 and TRBJ2-5; 8 nucleotides agree with TRBD1. The germline V gene encodes CDR1 SGHRS and CDR2 YFSETQ. There are 15 residues in the CDR3. Germline trimming cut 7 bases from V and 1 base from J; bases unmatched to any gene: 9. CDR3 nucleotides: TGCGCCAGCGCAAGGACAGGGCCCTCCCAAGAGACCCAGTACTTC. Protein sequence: CASARTGPSQETQYF.

The rearrangement joins TRBV7-8 to TRBJ1-2; D gene uncertain. The germline V and J ends were trimmed by 5 bases and 4 bases, with 8 bases remaining between them. The germline gives CDR1 SGHVS, CDR2 FQNEAQ. The CDR3 is made up of 12 amino acids. The CDR3 protein is CASSPLRYGYTF. The CDR3 nucleotides are TGTGCCAGCAGCCCTCTACGCTATGGCTACACCTTC.

This chain connects TRBV4-1 to TRBJ2-1; possible D gene TRBD2, 6 bases. CDR1 is MGHRA, CDR2 YSYEKL, per germline. This CDR3 is built from 15 residues. V was trimmed by 0 bases and J by 5 bases, leaving 11 bases between them. The CDR3 region has the DNA TGCGCCAGCAGCCAAGAGAGGTCTAGCGACAATGAGCAGTTCTTC. Residues: CASSQERSSDNEQFF.

The gene calls are TRBV5-1 and TRBJ2-3; possibly TRBD2 for D (6 bases). The CDR3 consists of 16 residues. With 0 bases removed from V and 4 bases from J, the gap between germline ends came to 15 bases. Per germline, CDR1 SGHRS and CDR2 YFSETQ. CDR3 sequence reads: CASSLVRGIIPDTQYF. The CDR3 coding sequence is TGCGCCAGCAGCTTGGTTCGCGGGATAATCCCAGATACGCAGTATTTT. Using reference TRBV5-1 and TRBJ2-3 for the parts outside the CDR3, the full variable domain is KAGVTQTPRYLIKTRGQQVTLSCSPISGHRSVSWYQQTPGQGLQFLFEYFSETQRNKGNFPGRFSGRQFSNSRSEMNVSTLELGDSALYLCASSLVRGIIPDTQYFGPGTRLTVL.

This chain connects TRBV10-3 to TRBJ1-5; 8 bases match TRBD1. With 6 bases clipped from V and 3 bases from J, the junction kept 4 bases outside the gene matches. Germline loops: CDR1 ENHRY, CDR2 SYGVKD. The CDR3 totals 14 residues. CDR3 sequence: CAISGQGSNQPQHF. The CDR3 DNA reads TGTGCCATCAGCGGACAGGGTTCCAATCAGCCCCAGCATTTT.

This clone appeared a few times. The chain is built from TRBV6-1 and TRBJ1-5; unclear D gene. Germline V gene sequence: CDR1 MNHNS, CDR2 SASEGT. The CDR3 contains 15 residues. Trimming took off 1 base at V and 5 bases at J, with 12 bases between the two ends. CDR3: CASSEEAGLHQPQHF. DNA for the CDR3: TGTGCCAGCAGTGAAGAAGCAGGCCTACATCAGCCCCAGCATTTT.

This chain connects TRBV7-3 to TRBJ1-1; D is possibly TRBD1 (6 bases). V was pared by 1 base and J by 3 bases, with 21 bases between. This CDR3 has 18 residues. Germline CDR1 reads SGHTA; CDR2 reads FQGTGA. CDR3 sequence: CASSLILASTGPHTEAFF. The CDR3 nucleotides read TGTGCCAGCAGCTTAATATTGGCCTCCACAGGGCCTCACACTGAAGCTTTCTTT. Looking up the rest from reference TRBV7-3 and TRBJ1-1 gives the full variable domain: GAGVSQTPSNKVTEKGKYVELRCDPISGHTALYWYRQSLGQGPEFLIYFQGTGAADDSGLPNDRFFAVRPEGSVSTLKIQRTERGDSAVYLCASSLILASTGPHTEAFFGQGTRLTVV.